The 30 T cell receptor beta chains listed next were all sequenced from one sample in a study of T cells after yellow fever vaccination. One entry per CDR3 protein, called by TCRdb with MiXCR from the 5' RACE reads. Counted here are roughly 60,000 distinct CDR3 sequences, more than 5.5% occurring once; the ten biggest clones make up about 40%. Sequencing used CD8+ T cells sorted from PBMCs, obtained on the day of the first yellow fever vaccination. The receptors stem from a man younger than 35 who received the YFV17D yellow fever vaccine.

In its sample, this clonotype was seen a few times. The gene calls are TRBV4-1 and TRBJ2-5; 7 nucleotides match TRBD2. CDR1 is MGHRA and CDR2 is YSYEKL in the germline V gene. CDR3 length equals 16 residues. The trim removed 5 bases at V and 5 bases at J, leaving 14 bases unmatched. The CDR3 DNA reads as TGCGCCAGCAGCGGGAGAGGGGAGGGTCCCCGGGAGACCCAGTACTTC. Its translation is CASSGRGEGPRETQYF.

The table lists this clonotype with many counts. The chain uses TRBV6-2 or TRBV6-3 and TRBJ2-2; D uncertain. Between the trimmed V and J ends, which lost 6 bases and 2 bases, there was a span of 16 bases. Germline CDR1 MNHEY, CDR2 SVGEGT. The CDR3 covers 16 residues. The CDR3 spells CASRPDLETNTGELFF. Written as DNA, the CDR3 is TGTGCCAGCAGACCAGACCTCGAGACCAACACCGGGGAGCTGTTTTTT.

This clonotype was picked up many times. This chain connects TRBV12-3 or TRBV12-4 to TRBJ2-1; TRBD1 matches 8 bases. The J segment lost 3 bases and the V segment lost 6 bases, leaving 7 bases of the junction unmatched. The CDR3 loop spans 15 amino acids. The CDR3 reads CASRYEGQGYNEQFF. The CDR3 DNA reads as TGTGCCAGCAGATATGAAGGACAGGGCTACAATGAGCAGTTCTTC.

The CDR3: CASSPPGLNYGYTF. The DNA of the CDR3 is TGTGCCAGCAGCCCCCCGGGACTAAACTATGGCTACACCTTC. The chain combines TRBV7-2 with TRBJ1-2; D is perhaps TRBD1 (5 bases). This CDR3 has 14 amino acids. Per the germline V gene, CDR1 is SGHTA and CDR2 is FQGNSA. Trimming removed 5 bases from V and 2 bases from J, with 12 bases in between. Using reference TRBV7-2 and TRBJ1-2 for the parts outside the CDR3, the full variable domain is GAGVSQSPSNKVTEKGKDVELRCDPISGHTALYWYRQSLGQGLEFLIYFQGNSAPDKSGLPSDRFSAERTGGSVSTLTIQRTQQEDSAVYLCASSPPGLNYGYTFGSGTRLTVV.

CDR3 sequence: CASSLVSTGQGEETQYF. CDR3 sequence (DNA): TGTGCCAGCAGCTTAGTTTCAACGGGACAGGGGGAAGAGACCCAGTACTTC. The V gene is TRBV7-9, the J gene TRBJ2-5, with 11 bases that match TRBD1. Germline CDR1 and CDR2: SEHNR and FQNEAQ (reference sequence). The CDR3 runs to 17 residues. The trim removed 1 base at V and 3 bases at J, leaving 7 bases unmatched.

As regards this clonotype: Germline is not matched at one junction end, which may reflect a read error. This sequence joins TRBV19 and TRBJ1-1, with a possible D match to TRBD1 (5 bases). The CDR3 runs to 13 residues. Germline CDR1 and CDR2: LNHDA and SQIVND (reference sequence). The CDR3 loop is CASRKGPNTEAYF. The CDR3, as DNA: TGTGCCAGTAGGAAGGGGCCCAACACTGAAGCTTACTTT.

The sample holds many counts of this clonotype. The chain links TRBV24-1 to TRBJ2-7, with a tentative D call TRBD1 (5 bases). V lost 5 bases and J lost 5, with 15 bases in between. This CDR3 has 14 residues. Germline assignment: CDR1 KGHDR and CDR2 SFDVKD. CDR3 amino acids: CATSASTVFDEQYF. DNA of the CDR3: TGTGCCACCAGTGCCTCGACAGTGTTCGACGAGCAGTACTTC.

This clonotype occurred many times. The rearrangement links TRBV19 to TRBJ1-1, with 7 bases fitting TRBD1. CDR3 length: 19 amino acids. Losses at the gene ends were 0 bases for V and 3 bases for J; bases not matched to a gene: 16. Per germline, CDR1 LNHDA and CDR2 SQIVND (reference sequence). CDR3: CASSIDRTGLRWGDTEAFF. CDR3 coding DNA: TGTGCCAGTAGTATAGATCGGACAGGCCTACGTTGGGGGGACACTGAAGCTTTCTTT.

This clonotype was detected a few times. The V call is TRBV9, the J call TRBJ2-1; possible D gene TRBD2, 6 bases. The CDR3 sequence is 15 residues long. CDR1 SGDLS and CDR2 YYNGEE come from the germline V gene. Deletions cut 0 bases from V and 0 bases from J, with 7 bases between. The CDR3 spells CASSVVGGSYNEQFF. In DNA form, the CDR3 reads TGTGCCAGCAGCGTAGTGGGGGGCTCCTACAATGAGCAGTTCTTC.

This clonotype has just a few counts. The chain carries TRBV13 and TRBJ1-6; D call uncertain. In germline, CDR1 is PRHDT, CDR2 FYEKMQ (reference sequence). The CDR3 consists of 12 residues. Trimming removed 2 bases at V and 7 bases at J, with 3 bases between. The CDR3 sequence: CASSLQNSPLHF. The CDR3 DNA follows: TGTGCCAGCAGCTTACAGAATTCACCCCTCCACTTT.

The chain has TRBV9 and TRBJ2-3, with 8 nucleotides matching TRBD2. V shed 4 bases and J 0 bases; nucleotides not matched to a gene: 4. Germline-derived CDR1 and CDR2 are SGDLS and YYNGEE. The CDR3 sequence is 15 residues long. In nucleotides, the CDR3 is TGTGCCAGCAGCCCCGGGGGGGGTAGCACAGATACGCAGTATTTT. Amino acid sequence: CASSPGGGSTDTQYF.

The chain has TRBV6-4 and TRBJ2-3; D is possibly TRBD2 (7 bases). The germline V gene has CDR1 MRHNA and CDR2 SNTAGT. The CDR3 spans 15 residues. Between the trimmed V and J ends, which lost 5 bases and 5 bases, there was a span of 17 bases. CDR3 in DNA: TGTGCCAGCAGTCCCGAAGGGGGGGGAGGAGATACGCAGTATTTT. Protein sequence: CASSPEGGGGDTQYF.

This chain uses TRBV4-1 with TRBJ2-7; tentative D call: TRBD2 (5 bases). V shed 4 bases and J shed 3 bases, with 16 bases lying between them. Germline CDR1 MGHRA, CDR2 YSYEKL. This CDR3 region has 15 residues. The CDR3 protein is CASSPREGYRYEQYF. The CDR3 DNA follows: TGCGCCAGCAGCCCGAGGGAAGGATATCGCTACGAGCAGTACTTC.

This clonotype was detected only a few times. The gene calls are TRBV3-1 and TRBJ2-5, with D possibly matching TRBD2 (7 bases). The CDR3 runs 14 residues. Per the germline V gene, CDR1 is LGHDT and CDR2 is YNNKEL (reference sequence). V shed 4 bases and J shed 4 bases, with 13 bases lying between them. CDR3 protein: CASSRGRGAETQYF. DNA for the CDR3: TGTGCCAGCAGCCGGGGCCGGGGGGCAGAGACCCAGTACTTC.

The gene calls are TRBV7-9 and TRBJ2-1; 9 nucleotides match TRBD1. Germline assignment: CDR1 SEHNR and CDR2 FQNEAQ (reference sequence). V lost 7 bases to trimming and J lost 4 bases; unmatched junction nucleotides: 5. This CDR3 contains 14 residues. In DNA, the CDR3 is TGTGCCAGCAATGAGGGGACAGGGTACAATGAGCAGTTCTTC. It codes for CASNEGTGYNEQFF.

This clonotype was observed many times. The rearrangement links TRBV29-1 to TRBJ2-2; D is unresolved. The CDR3 runs 14 residues. CDR1 SQVTM and CDR2 ANQGSEA come from the germline V gene. V was clipped by 3 bases and J by 2 bases, with 10 bases between them. The chain's CDR3 is CSVDENGNTGELFF. The CDR3 DNA sequence: TGCAGCGTTGACGAAAACGGTAACACCGGGGAGCTGTTTTTT.

Ten or more counts support this clonotype. The chain has TRBV7-6 and TRBJ2-3, with 10 bases fitting TRBD2. V shed 3 bases and J 2 bases; nucleotides not matched to a gene: 8. The V gene's germline CDR1 is SGHVS and CDR2 FNYEAQ. This CDR3 has 17 amino acids. The CDR3 coding sequence is TGTGCCAGCAGCTTGTCTAGCGGGGGTTTGATCACAGATACGCAGTATTTT. This sequence encodes CASSLSSGGLITDTQYF.

This clonotype appeared many times. The V gene is TRBV12-3 or TRBV12-4, the J gene TRBJ2-1; D unclear. V was cut by 2 bases and J by 9 bases, with 8 bases left in between. This CDR3 contains 12 residues. The CDR3 nucleotides read TGTGCCAGCAGTTTATCCGACGCTGAGCAGTTCTTC. Its translation: CASSLSDAEQFF.

This clonotype was seen a handful of times. The CDR3 is CASSPGFAVNTEAFF. In DNA form, the CDR3 reads TGTGCCAGCAGTCCGGGGTTCGCGGTGAACACTGAAGCTTTCTTT. The chain carries TRBV9 and TRBJ1-1; D is uncertain. The CDR3 has 15 amino acids. Germline values: CDR1 SGDLS, CDR2 YYNGEE. The V and J ends lost 5 bases and 0 bases respectively, with 14 bases between them. Combining the CDR3 with reference TRBV9 and TRBJ1-1 gives the whole variable domain DSGVTQTPKHLITATGQRVTLRCSPRSGDLSVYWYQQSLDQGLQFLIQYYNGEERAKGNILERFSAQQFPDLHSELNLSSLELGDSALYFCASSPGFAVNTEAFFGQGTRLTVV.

The rearrangement links TRBV7-9 to TRBJ2-1, with 8 bases lining up with TRBD2. CDR1 SEHNR and CDR2 FQNEAQ come from the germline V gene (reference sequence). The CDR3 contains 12 residues. The trim removed 8 bases at V and 6 bases at J, leaving 3 bases unmatched. In nucleotides, the CDR3 is TGTGCCAGCCGGGGGGGCCGCAATGAGCAGTTCTTC. This translates into CASRGGRNEQFF.

The rearrangement uses TRBV30 and TRBJ2-3; D might be TRBD2 (7 bases). Trimming cost V 3 bases and J 4 bases, with 23 bases left between them. The germline V gene encodes CDR1 GTSNPN and CDR2 SVGIG (reference sequence). CDR3 length: 17 amino acids. The CDR3 spells CAWRDFAWGGASDTQYF. For the CDR3, the DNA is TGTGCCTGGAGGGACTTCGCCTGGGGGGGGGCTTCAGATACGCAGTATTTT. The full variable domain, completed using reference TRBV30 and TRBJ2-3, is SQTIHQWPATLVQPVGSPLSLECTVEGTSNPNLYWYRQAAGRGLQLLFYSVGIGQISSEVPQNLSASRPQDRQFILSSKKLLLSDSGFYLCAWRDFAWGGASDTQYFGPGTRLTVL.

This clonotype was seen a handful of times. The CDR3, as DNA: TGCAGTGCTAAGGGACAGTTAGGATATGGCTACACCTTC. It specifies CSAKGQLGYGYTF. The chain links TRBV20-1 to TRBJ1-2; 7 nucleotides agree with TRBD1. The CDR3 length is 13 residues. Germline CDR1 DFQATT, CDR2 SNEGSKA (reference sequence). The V gene end was trimmed by 4 bases and the J gene end by 5 bases; junction bases not matched to a gene: 7.

The rearrangement links TRBV7-9 to TRBJ1-2; unclear D gene. Between the trimmed V and J ends, which lost 3 bases and 4 bases, there was a span of 12 bases. Per the germline V gene, CDR1 is SEHNR and CDR2 is FQNEAQ (reference sequence). There are 14 residues in the CDR3. The CDR3 protein is CASSLAEPPYGYTF. DNA for the CDR3: TGTGCCAGCAGCTTGGCAGAACCCCCCTATGGCTACACCTTC.

There are many counts of this clonotype. The V gene is TRBV7-9, the J gene TRBJ1-1; D remains unclear. V lost 7 bases and J 1 base, leaving 10 bases between the germline ends. CDR1 is SEHNR, CDR2 FQNEAQ, per germline (reference sequence). The CDR3 consists of 13 residues. CDR3 sequence reads: CASTLPGNTEAFF. The CDR3 nucleotides read TGTGCCAGCACCCTACCAGGGAACACTGAAGCTTTCTTT.

V is TRBV7-2 and J is TRBJ2-5; no clear D gene. V was clipped by 7 bases and J by 0 bases, with 9 bases between them. The CDR3 has 13 amino acids. Germline V gene sequence: CDR1 SGHTA, CDR2 FQGNSA. The CDR3 DNA is TGTGCCAGCACTGCAGAGAACCAAGAGACCCAGTACTTC. Protein product: CASTAENQETQYF.

Only a few counts were recorded for this clonotype. The chain recombines TRBV7-2 with TRBJ1-5; D is unclear. V was shortened by 1 base and J by 7 bases, with 5 bases between the two germline ends. Germline V CDR1 and CDR2: SGHTA, FQGNSA. The CDR3 is 12 amino acids. In DNA, the CDR3 is TGTGCCAGCAGCTTAGATTCCCAGCCCCAGCATTTT. Amino acid sequence: CASSLDSQPQHF.

The CDR3 nucleotides read TGTGCCAGCAGTGCAGCGGGACTAGCGATCAGCGAGCAGTACTTC. This sequence encodes CASSAAGLAISEQYF. The chain recombines TRBV27 with TRBJ2-7, with 10 bases matching TRBD2. V was clipped by 5 bases and J by 6 bases; unmatched bases: 10. Per germline, CDR1 MNHEY and CDR2 SMNVEV (reference sequence). This CDR3 is 15 amino acids long.

The table lists this clonotype with a few counts. The V and J genes are TRBV6-6 and TRBJ2-7, with D possibly matching TRBD1 (6 bases). Germline CDR1 is MNHNY and CDR2 is SVGAGI (reference sequence). Trimming removed 5 bases from V and 4 bases from J, with 9 bases in between. This CDR3 is 12 amino acids long. The CDR3 is CASSTGWYEQYV. The CDR3 DNA is TGTGCCAGCAGTACAGGGTGGTACGAGCAGTACGTC.

This clonotype has at least ten counts. The J gene is TRBJ2-7, the V gene TRBV12-5; no clear D. There are 12 residues in the CDR3. Germline V CDR1 and CDR2: LGHNT, FRNRAP. V lost 3 bases and J 1 base, leaving 4 bases between the germline ends. The CDR3 loop is CASGFASYEQYF. CDR3 bases: TGTGCTAGTGGTTTTGCGTCCTACGAGCAGTACTTC.

This clonotype showed up many times. The V and J genes are TRBV4-1 and TRBJ2-2; D is undetermined. Germline assignment: CDR1 MGHRA and CDR2 YSYEKL. This CDR3 spans 15 amino acids. The V end lost 8 bases, the J end lost 2 bases, and 15 bases lay between the germline ends. The CDR3 loop is CASSPRGLNTGELFF. Written as DNA, the CDR3 is TGCGCCAGCTCACCCCGTGGCCTCAACACCGGGGAGCTGTTTTTT.